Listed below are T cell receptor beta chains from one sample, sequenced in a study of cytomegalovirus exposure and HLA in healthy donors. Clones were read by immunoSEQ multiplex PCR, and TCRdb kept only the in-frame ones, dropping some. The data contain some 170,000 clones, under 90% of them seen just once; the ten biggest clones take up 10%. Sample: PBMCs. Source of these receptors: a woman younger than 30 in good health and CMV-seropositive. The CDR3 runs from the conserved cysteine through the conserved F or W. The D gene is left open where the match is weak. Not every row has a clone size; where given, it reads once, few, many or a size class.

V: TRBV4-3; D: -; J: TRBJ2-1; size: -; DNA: TGCGCCAGCAGCCAAGATTCAGCCCCGGGGAGGAATGAGCAGTTCTTC; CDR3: CASSQDSAPGRNEQFF
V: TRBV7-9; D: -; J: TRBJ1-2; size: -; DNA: TGTGCCAGCAGCTTAGATTTTTTGCGGGATGGCTACACCTTC; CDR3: CASSLDFLRDGYTF
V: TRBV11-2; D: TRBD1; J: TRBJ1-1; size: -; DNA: TGTGCCAGCAGCTTTAGGAGGGGGCAAGGTAACACTGAAGCTTTCTTT; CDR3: CASSFRRGQGNTEAFF
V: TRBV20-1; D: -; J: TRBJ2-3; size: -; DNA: TGCAGTGCTAGCGGGACAGATACGCAGTATTTT; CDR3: CSASGTDTQYF
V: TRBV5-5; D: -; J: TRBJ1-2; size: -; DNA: TGTGCCAGCAGCCTGGGGAGGGCACCTAACTATGGCTACACCTTC; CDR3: CASSLGRAPNYGYTF
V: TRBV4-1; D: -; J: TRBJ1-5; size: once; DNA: TGCGCCAGCAGCCAAGTTTCAGGAAGGGGGAATCAGCCCCAGCATTTT; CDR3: CASSQVSGRGNQPQHF
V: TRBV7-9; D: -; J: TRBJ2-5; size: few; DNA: TGTGCCAGCAGCTCCGGGGCGGGGGAGACCCAGTACTTC; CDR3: CASSSGAGETQYF
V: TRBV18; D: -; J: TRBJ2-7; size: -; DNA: TGTGCCAGCTCACCAACGAGGGGGAGCGACGAGCAGTACTTC; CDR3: CASSPTRGSDEQYF
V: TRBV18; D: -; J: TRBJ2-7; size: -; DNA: TGTGCCAGCTCACCCCCTCCGGGTTACGAGCAGTACTTC; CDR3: CASSPPPGYEQYF
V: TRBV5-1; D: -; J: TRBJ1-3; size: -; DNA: TGCGCCAGCAGCTTGTCAGGAACCTCTGGAAACACCATATATTTT; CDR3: CASSLSGTSGNTIYF
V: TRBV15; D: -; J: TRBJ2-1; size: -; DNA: TGTGCCACCAGCAGAGTCCCATCCAATGAGCAGTTCTTC; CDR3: CATSRVPSNEQFF
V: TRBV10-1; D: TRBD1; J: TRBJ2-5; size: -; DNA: TGCGCCAGCAGTTCCCCGGGACAGGGGAAAGAGACCCAGTACTTC; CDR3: CASSSPGQGKETQYF
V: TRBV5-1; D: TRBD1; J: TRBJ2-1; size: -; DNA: TGCGCCAGCAGCCACCGGGACAGATACAATGAGCAGTTCTTC; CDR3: CASSHRDRYNEQFF
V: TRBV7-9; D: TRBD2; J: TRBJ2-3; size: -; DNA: TGTGCCAGCAGCCCAGGTCGGACTAGCGGGAGCAAACTTACAGATACGCAGTATTTT; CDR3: CASSPGRTSGSKLTDTQYF
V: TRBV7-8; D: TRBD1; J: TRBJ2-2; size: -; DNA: TGTGCCAGCAGCTTAGAGGGACAGGGTACTGGGGAGCTGTTTTTT; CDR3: CASSLEGQGTGELFF
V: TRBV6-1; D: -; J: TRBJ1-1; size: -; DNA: TGTGCCAGCAGTGAAGGTTGGCGGGTGAACACTGAAGCTTTCTTT; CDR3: CASSEGWRVNTEAFF
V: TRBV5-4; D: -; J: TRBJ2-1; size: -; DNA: TGTGCCAGCAGCCCCCTCGGGGACTCCTACAATGAGCAGTTCTTC; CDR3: CASSPLGDSYNEQFF
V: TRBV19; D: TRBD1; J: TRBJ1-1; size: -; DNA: TGTGCCAGTAGTACGGGACAGCTGGCTGAAGCTTTCTTT; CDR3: CASSTGQLAEAFF
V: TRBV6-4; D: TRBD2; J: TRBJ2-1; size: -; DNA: TGTGCCAGCAGTGAACAGGGACTAGCGGGAAGCAATGAGCAGTTCTTC; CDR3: CASSEQGLAGSNEQFF
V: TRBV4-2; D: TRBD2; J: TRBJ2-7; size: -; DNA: TGTGCCAGCAGCCCGGAACTAGCGGGAGACTCCTACGAGCAGTACTTC; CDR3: CASSPELAGDSYEQYF
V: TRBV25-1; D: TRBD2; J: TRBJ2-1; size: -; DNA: TGTGCCAGCAGTGTATATGCGCCGTGGCTAGCGGGAGATGAGCAGTTCTTC; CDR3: CASSVYAPWLAGDEQFF
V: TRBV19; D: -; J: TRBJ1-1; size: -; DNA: TGTGCCAGTAGTATATCGGTGAACACTGAAGCTTTCTTT; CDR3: CASSISVNTEAFF
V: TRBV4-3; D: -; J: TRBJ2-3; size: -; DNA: TGCGCCAGCAGCCAGACAAAAACATACTCCAGGGTCACAGATACGCAGTATTTT; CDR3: CASSQTKTYSRVTDTQYF
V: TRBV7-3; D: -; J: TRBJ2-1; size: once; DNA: TGTGCCAGCAGCTTAACGGGCCACACCGTGGAGCAGTTCTTC; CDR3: CASSLTGHTVEQFF
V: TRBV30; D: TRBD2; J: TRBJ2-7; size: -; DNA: TGTGCCTCATCGGGACTAGCGGGACCTCGGGGGGAGCAGTACTTC; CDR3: CASSGLAGPRGEQYF
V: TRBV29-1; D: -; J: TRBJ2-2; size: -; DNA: TGCAGCGTTGAGAGCAGAGGGAACACCGGGGAGCTGTTTTTT; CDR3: CSVESRGNTGELFF
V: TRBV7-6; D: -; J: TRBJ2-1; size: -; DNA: TGTGCCAGCAGTTTTACAGGGTTCCATGAGCAGTTCTTC; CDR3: CASSFTGFHEQFF
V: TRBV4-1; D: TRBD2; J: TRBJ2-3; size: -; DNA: TGCGCCAGCAGCCAAGAGGCAGCGGGAGGGTCCCCGGATACGCAGTATTTT; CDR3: CASSQEAAGGSPDTQYF
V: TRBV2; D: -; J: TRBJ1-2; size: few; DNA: TGTGCCGCCAGGGGTGGCTACACCTTC; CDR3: CAARGGYTF
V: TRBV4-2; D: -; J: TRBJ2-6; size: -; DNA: TGTGCCACGGAAGACACCTCTGGGGCCAACGTCCTGACTTTC; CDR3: CATEDTSGANVLTF
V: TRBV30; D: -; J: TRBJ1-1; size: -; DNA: TGTGCCTGGAGTGTTCTTGAAGCTTTCTTT; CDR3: CAWSVLEAFF
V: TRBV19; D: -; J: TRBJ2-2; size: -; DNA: TGTGCCAGTAGTATGGAAGACTTTCCCACCGGGGAGCTGTTTTTT; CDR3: CASSMEDFPTGELFF
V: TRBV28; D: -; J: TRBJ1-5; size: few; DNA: TGTGCCAGCAGTTTATTCCCGCAGCCCCAGCATTTT; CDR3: CASSLFPQPQHF
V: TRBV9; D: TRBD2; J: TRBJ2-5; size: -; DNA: TGTGCCAGCAGCGTAGGGATAGCGGGCAGTACTTCCCAAGAGACCCAGTACTTC; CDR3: CASSVGIAGSTSQETQYF
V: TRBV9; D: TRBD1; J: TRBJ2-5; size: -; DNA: TGTGCCAGCAGCGAACAGGGGGCGGAAGAGACCCAGTACTTC; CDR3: CASSEQGAEETQYF
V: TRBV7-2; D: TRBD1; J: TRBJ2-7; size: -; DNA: TGTGCCAGCAGCTTAGGACAGGGTGTATCCTACGAGCAGTACTTC; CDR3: CASSLGQGVSYEQYF
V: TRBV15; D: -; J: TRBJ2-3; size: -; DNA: TGTGCCACCAGTCTCTCCCCATCAGATACAGATACGCAGTATTTT; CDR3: CATSLSPSDTDTQYF
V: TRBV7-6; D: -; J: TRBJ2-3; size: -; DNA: TGTGCCAGCAGCACGAAAGCGGGCCTCACAGATACGCAGTATTTT; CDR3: CASSTKAGLTDTQYF
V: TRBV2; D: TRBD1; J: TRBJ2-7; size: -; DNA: TGTGCCAGCACTGAGGGACAGGCAAGCTCCTACGAGCAGTACTTC; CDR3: CASTEGQASSYEQYF
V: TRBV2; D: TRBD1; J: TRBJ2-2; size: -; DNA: TGTGCCAGCAACCCCGGGACAGGGAGTAGTCTCGCCGGGGAGCTGTTTTTT; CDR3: CASNPGTGSSLAGELFF
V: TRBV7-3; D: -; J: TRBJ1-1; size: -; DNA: TGTGCCAGCAGCTTAACCAGGGGCGGGAGTGAAGCTTTCTTT; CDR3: CASSLTRGGSEAFF
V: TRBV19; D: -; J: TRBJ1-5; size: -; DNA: TGTGCCAGTAGTATGTCAGGGTTTGGTCAGCCCCAGCATTTT; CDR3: CASSMSGFGQPQHF
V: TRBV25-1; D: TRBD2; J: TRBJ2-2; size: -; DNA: TGTGCCAGCAGCCTCCTGGCGGGAGGCGGGGAGCTGTTTTTT; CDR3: CASSLLAGGGELFF
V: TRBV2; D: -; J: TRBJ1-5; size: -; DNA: TGTGCCAGCAGAGAGGGTTCCGGGAGGACTCAGCCCCAGCATTTT; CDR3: CASREGSGRTQPQHF
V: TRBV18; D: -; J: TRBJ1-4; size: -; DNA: TGTGCCAGCTCACTGGGGGACATCGAAGCCAATTTT; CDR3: CASSLGDIEANF
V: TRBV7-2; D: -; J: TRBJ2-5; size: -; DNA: TGTGCCAGCAGCTTAGCGGTGCAGGGGCCTCAAGAGACCCAGTACTTC; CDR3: CASSLAVQGPQETQYF
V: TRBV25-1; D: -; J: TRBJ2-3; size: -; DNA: TGTGCCAGCAGTGAACGGGGGTTAGGTACAGATACGCAGTATTTT; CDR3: CASSERGLGTDTQYF
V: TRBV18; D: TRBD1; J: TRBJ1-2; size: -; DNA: TGTGCCAGCTCACCACAGGGGGCCGGTGGCTACACCTTC; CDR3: CASSPQGAGGYTF